This T cell receptor (beta chain) was found in a study of blood T cell repertoires in COVID-19. Study summary: From the United States, Italy and Spain came samples of acute and convalescent COVID-19. PBMCs, B-cell-depleted T cells, or T cells provided the cDNA or gDNA that made up the material.

As handled by the study authors: How many nucleated cells were present was estimated from reference gene primer amplification. This table comes from immunoSEQ multiplex PCR, and its TCRdb copy is limited to in-frame clones, with some not included. V, J and clone size reflect that table, while D and trimming were determined from the DNA. The profile shows about 220,000 clones, approximately 81% of them singletons. The TCR originated in a woman aged 55-69 years who had recovered from COVID-19. The sample consisted of peripheral blood.

In DNA form, the CDR3 reads TGTGCCTGGAGTCTACGCGGGGGCGGCTATGGCTACACCTTC. This codes for CAWSLRGGGYGYTF. The chain employs TRBV30 and TRBJ1-2; D is perhaps TRBD1 (6 bases). CDR1 and CDR2 (germline): GTSNPN, SVGIG (reference sequence). Trimming pared 2 bases from V and 4 bases from J, leaving 14 bases between. This CDR3 has 14 amino acids.